Listed below are T cell receptor beta chains from one sample, sequenced in a study of T cell changes during pregnancy in multiple sclerosis. Only in-frame clones appear in the TCRdb table, and some are missing; sequencing was by immunoSEQ multiplex PCR. The sample contains approximately 65,000 clones, around 90% of which appear only once. The sample was CD4+ T cells from peripheral blood mononuclear cells, taken in the first trimester of pregnancy. The origin of the receptors is a female donor with multiple sclerosis, enrolled in a pregnancy study. CDR3s include the opening cysteine and the closing phenylalanine or tryptophan. A D gene is named only where the DNA matches it firmly. Clone size is stated in some rows and not others, as once, few, many or a class when expanded.

cdr3_aa	cdr3_nt	d_call	v_call	j_call	clone_size
CASKQVPPLHF	TGTGCCAGCAAGCAGGTGCCACCCCTCCACTTT	.	TRBV6-1	TRBJ1-6	.
CASSPSTTETQYF	TGCGCCAGCAGCCCGTCTACCACAGAGACCCAGTACTTC	.	TRBV4-3	TRBJ2-5	.
CASSRDRNYGYTF	TGTGCCAGCAGCAGGGACAGAAACTATGGCTACACCTTC	TRBD1	TRBV11-2	TRBJ1-2	.
CASSSPRGVGELFF	TGTGCCAGCAGCTCCCCCAGGGGGGTCGGGGAGCTGTTTTTT	.	TRBV7-2	TRBJ2-2	.
CASSLVLAGVGNTEAFF	TGTGCCAGCAGTTTAGTCCTAGCAGGGGTGGGAAACACTGAAGCTTTCTTT	.	TRBV27	TRBJ1-1	.
CASSLQAGTGGHLGYTF	TGCGCCAGCAGCCTACAGGCCGGGACAGGGGGCCACTTGGGCTACACCTTC	TRBD1	TRBV4-3	TRBJ1-2	.
CASSLDSQDQPQHF	TGCGCCAGCAGCTTGGACAGCCAAGATCAGCCCCAGCATTTT	.	TRBV5-1	TRBJ1-5	.
CASSIQGRGYTF	TGTGCCAGCAGTATACAGGGAAGAGGCTACACCTTC	.	TRBV11-1	TRBJ1-2	.
CASSLLVNTYEQYF	TGTGCCAGCAGCTTACTAGTGAACACCTACGAGCAGTACTTC	.	TRBV7-2	TRBJ2-7	.
CASSRDGYTF	TGTGCCAGCAGCAGGGATGGCTACACCTTC	.	TRBV6-5	TRBJ1-2	.
CSVVPMLDGIYGYTF	TGCAGCGTTGTTCCTATGCTTGACGGGATTTATGGCTACACCTTC	.	TRBV29-1	TRBJ1-2	.
CASSLQGRSTDTQYF	TGTGCCAGCAGCTTGCAGGGGCGGTCCACAGATACGCAGTATTTT	.	TRBV5-8	TRBJ2-3	.
CASRPRGRDTEAFF	TGTGCCAGCAGGCCGAGGGGGCGCGACACTGAAGCTTTCTTT	TRBD1	TRBV25-1	TRBJ1-1	.
CASSPSDRARDNTEAFF	TGTGCCAGCTCACCGTCTGACAGGGCACGGGACAACACTGAAGCTTTCTTT	TRBD1	TRBV18	TRBJ1-1	.
CASSPMGQVLNSPLHF	TGTGCCAGCAGTCCAATGGGACAGGTGCTCAATTCACCCCTCCACTTT	TRBD1	TRBV27	TRBJ1-6	.
CASSIPRLNTEAFF	TGTGCCAGTAGTATCCCCAGGTTGAACACTGAAGCTTTCTTT	.	TRBV19	TRBJ1-1	.
CATSRDPRTGNTIYF	TGTGCCACCAGCAGAGATCCCAGAACTGGAAACACCATATATTTT	.	TRBV15	TRBJ1-3	.
CASSLSGTAKNIQYF	TGTGCCAGCAGCTTGAGCGGGACAGCCAAAAACATTCAGTACTTC	TRBD2	TRBV5-6	TRBJ2-4	.
CASSLLGGRTGELFF	TGCGCCAGCAGCTTGTTGGGCGGGAGGACCGGGGAGCTGTTTTTT	TRBD2	TRBV5-1	TRBJ2-2	.
CASRTGVGVPATEAFF	TGTGCCAGCAGAACAGGGGTGGGCGTGCCTGCGACTGAAGCTTTCTTT	TRBD1	TRBV7-9	TRBJ1-1	.
CASSLIGERGYTF	TGTGCCAGCAGCTTAATTGGGGAGCGGGGCTACACCTTC	.	TRBV7-2	TRBJ1-2	few
CASSASDTDTQYF	TGTGCCAGCAGTGCTAGCGACACAGATACGCAGTATTTT	.	TRBV6-4	TRBJ2-3	.
CASSESGSPYNEQFF	TGTGCCAGCAGTGAATCGGGGTCCCCCTACAATGAGCAGTTCTTC	.	TRBV25-1	TRBJ2-1	.
CASRPRLAGGQETQYF	TGTGCCAGCAGGCCCCGTCTAGCGGGGGGGCAAGAGACCCAGTACTTC	TRBD2	TRBV7-8	TRBJ2-5	.
CASSQVRLRTEAFF	TGCGCCAGCAGCCAAGTAAGGCTGAGGACTGAAGCTTTCTTT	.	TRBV4-3	TRBJ1-1	.
CASGLVHYVGQNTEAFF	TGTGCTAGTGGTTTGGTACATTATGTGGGACAGAACACTGAAGCTTTCTTT	.	TRBV12-5	TRBJ1-1	.
CASSMWGGLAKNIQYF	TGTGCCAGTAGTATGTGGGGAGGTCTAGCCAAAAACATTCAGTACTTC	.	TRBV19	TRBJ2-4	.
CASSQDPTGGETQYF	TGCGCCAGCAGCCAAGACCCGACAGGCGGAGAGACCCAGTACTTC	.	TRBV4-3	TRBJ2-5	once
CASRPRDNYGYTF	TGTGCCAGTAGACCCCGGGATAACTATGGCTACACCTTC	.	TRBV19	TRBJ1-2	.
CASSPRTSGGFQGETQYF	TGCGCCAGCAGCCCCCGGACTAGCGGGGGGTTCCAGGGAGAGACCCAGTACTTC	TRBD2	TRBV5-1	TRBJ2-5	.
CASSPQGPGTEAFF	TGTGCCAGCAGCCCACAGGGCCCGGGCACTGAAGCTTTCTTT	.	TRBV2	TRBJ1-1	few
CASSQEWTANQPQHF	TGTGCCAGCAGCCAAGAATGGACAGCTAATCAGCCCCAGCATTTT	.	TRBV4-2	TRBJ1-5	.
CASSMGLPGAQYF	TGTGCCAGTAGTATGGGACTACCGGGGGCCCAGTACTTC	TRBD2	TRBV19	TRBJ2-5	.
CASSRAGTYEQYF	TGTGCCAGCTCACGGGCAGGTACCTACGAGCAGTACTTC	.	TRBV18	TRBJ2-7	.
CASSSRQGPGYTF	TGTGCCAGCAGCTCCCGACAGGGTCCTGGCTACACCTTC	TRBD1	TRBV7-2	TRBJ1-2	.
CASSQAWTGNTEAFF	TGTGCCAGCAGCCAGGCTTGGACAGGAAACACTGAAGCTTTCTTT	TRBD1	TRBV7-9	TRBJ1-1	.
CASSLGQGWSQPQHF	TGTGCCAGCAGCTTAGGACAGGGATGGAGTCAGCCCCAGCATTTT	TRBD1	TRBV7-2	TRBJ1-5	.
CASSVATDTQYF	TGTGCCAGCAGCGTAGCTACAGATACGCAGTATTTT	.	TRBV9	TRBJ2-3	.
CASSTVGGAETQYF	TGTGCCAGTAGTACCGTGGGAGGGGCGGAGACCCAGTACTTC	TRBD2	TRBV19	TRBJ2-5	.
CASSYGGLGSNVLTF	TGTGCCAGCAGTTACGGTGGGCTAGGGAGTAACGTCCTGACTTTC	.	TRBV6-5	TRBJ2-6	.
CASSPTGSLAGIQFF	TGCGCCAGCAGCCCTACTGGTAGCCTAGCGGGAATACAGTTCTTC	TRBD2	TRBV4-1	TRBJ2-1	once
CASSQQGTARSPLHF	TGTGCCAGCAGCCAACAGGGGACAGCACGTTCACCCCTCCACTTT	TRBD1	TRBV5-4	TRBJ1-6	once
CASSQFKGAPGNTIYF	TGTGCCAGCAGCCAATTCAAGGGGGCTCCGGGAAACACCATATATTTT	TRBD1	TRBV4-2	TRBJ1-3	.
CASSQRTGQYGYTF	TGTGCCAGCAGCCAACGGACAGGACAGTATGGCTACACCTTC	TRBD1	TRBV5-5	TRBJ1-2	.
CAISGRDSENSPQHF	TGTGCCATCAGTGGAAGGGACAGCGAAAATTCGCCCCAGCATTTT	TRBD1	TRBV10-3	TRBJ1-5	.